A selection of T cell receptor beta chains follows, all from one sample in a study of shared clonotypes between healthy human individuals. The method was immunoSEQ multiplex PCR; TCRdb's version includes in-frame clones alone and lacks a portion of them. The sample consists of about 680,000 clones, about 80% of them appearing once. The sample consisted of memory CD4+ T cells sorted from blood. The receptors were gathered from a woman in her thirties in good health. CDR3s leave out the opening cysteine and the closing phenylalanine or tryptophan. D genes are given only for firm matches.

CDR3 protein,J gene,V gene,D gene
ASSLVAGVNEQF,TRBJ2-1,TRBV5-1,TRBD2
ASRARSSGANVLT,TRBJ2-6,TRBV19,.
SVTLPGAMAGSYEQY,TRBJ2-7,TRBV29-1,.
ASSQGTGANYGYT,TRBJ1-2,TRBV7-9,TRBD1
ASRTGNAYNEQF,TRBJ2-1,TRBV25-1,.
ASRGTSSTDTQY,TRBJ2-3,TRBV2,TRBD2
ATSRYPRGAENDPLNQPQH,TRBJ1-5,TRBV15,.
ASREAANEKLF,TRBJ1-4,TRBV28,.
ASSREGGDQPQH,TRBJ1-5,TRBV6-1,TRBD1
ASSRQGIGNQPQH,TRBJ1-5,TRBV2,.
ASRATGELF,TRBJ2-2,TRBV10-2,.
ASSAQRDTEAF,TRBJ1-1,TRBV11-2,.
ASTQRTETGKTEAF,TRBJ1-1,TRBV5-1,.
ASSSGLAGGQQF,TRBJ2-1,TRBV5-1,TRBD2
ASSSGEYEQY,TRBJ2-7,TRBV11-3,.
ASRGSGLAYNEQF,TRBJ2-1,TRBV28,.
ASSRPAASYEQY,TRBJ2-7,TRBV7-9,.
ASSVGGFQETQY,TRBJ2-5,TRBV9,.
AQIGTSGSRETQY,TRBJ2-5,TRBV2,TRBD2
ASGPLISYNEQF,TRBJ2-1,TRBV27,.
ASSGPNPGGRTLEAF,TRBJ1-1,TRBV25-1,TRBD1
ASSEFPLGNYGYT,TRBJ1-2,TRBV25-1,.
ASSLVGGLGYT,TRBJ1-2,TRBV28,.
ASSLGLAGSYNEQF,TRBJ2-1,TRBV11-2,TRBD2
ATRDTGTNEQY,TRBJ2-7,TRBV2,.
ASSSSDRDEQY,TRBJ2-7,TRBV7-9,TRBD1
ASSFWEKTNQPQH,TRBJ1-5,TRBV5-8,.